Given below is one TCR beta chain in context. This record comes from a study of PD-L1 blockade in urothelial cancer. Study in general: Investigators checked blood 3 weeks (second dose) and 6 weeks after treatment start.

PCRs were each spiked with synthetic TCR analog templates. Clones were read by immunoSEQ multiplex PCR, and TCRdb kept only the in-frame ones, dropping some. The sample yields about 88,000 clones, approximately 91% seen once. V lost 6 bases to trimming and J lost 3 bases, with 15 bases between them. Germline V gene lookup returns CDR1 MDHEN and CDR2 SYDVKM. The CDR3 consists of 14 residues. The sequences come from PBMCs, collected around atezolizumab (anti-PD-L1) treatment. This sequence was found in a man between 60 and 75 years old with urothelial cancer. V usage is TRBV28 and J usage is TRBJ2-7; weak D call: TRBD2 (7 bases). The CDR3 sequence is CASSPKGGGYEQYF. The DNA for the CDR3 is TGTGCCAGCAGCCCCAAGGGGGGGGGCTACGAGCAGTACTTC.